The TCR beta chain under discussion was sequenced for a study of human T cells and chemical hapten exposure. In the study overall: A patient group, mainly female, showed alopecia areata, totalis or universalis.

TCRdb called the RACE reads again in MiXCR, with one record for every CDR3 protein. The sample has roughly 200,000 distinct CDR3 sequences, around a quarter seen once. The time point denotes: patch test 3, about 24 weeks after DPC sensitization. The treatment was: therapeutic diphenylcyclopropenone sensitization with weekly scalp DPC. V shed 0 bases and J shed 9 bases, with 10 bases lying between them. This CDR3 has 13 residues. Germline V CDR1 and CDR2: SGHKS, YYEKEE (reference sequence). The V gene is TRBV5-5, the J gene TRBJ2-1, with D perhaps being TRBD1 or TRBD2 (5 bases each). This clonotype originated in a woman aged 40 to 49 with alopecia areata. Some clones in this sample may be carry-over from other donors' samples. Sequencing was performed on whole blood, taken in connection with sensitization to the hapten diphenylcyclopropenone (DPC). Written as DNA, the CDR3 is TGTGCCAGCAGCTTGGAGAGGGGCAGTGAGCAGTTCTTC. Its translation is CASSLERGSEQFF.